The 9 T cell receptor beta chains below were found in one sample sequenced in a study of blood T cell repertoires in COVID-19. Profiled with immunoSEQ multiplex PCR; TCRdb holds only in-frame clones, not every one. The profile shows approximately 230,000 clones, 70% to 90% of them singletons. Material for sequencing was peripheral blood. The origin of the receptors is an elderly man with acute or convalescent COVID-19.

V gene TRBV7-9 combines with J gene TRBJ1-4; 9 bases match TRBD1. The junction had 3 bases not matched to a gene; V was cut back by 2 bases and J by 5 bases. The CDR3 sequence is 15 residues long. From germline, CDR1 is SEHNR and CDR2 FQNEAQ (reference sequence). The CDR3 region has the DNA TGTGCCAGCAGCTTAAGAGGGACAGGGAATGAAAAACTGTTTTTT. Translating it yields CASSLRGTGNEKLFF.

The V gene is TRBV9, the J gene TRBJ2-7; tentatively, D is TRBD2 (7 bases). The ends were cut back, 4 bases at V and 2 bases at J, with 19 bases in the middle. Germline-derived CDR1 and CDR2 are SGDLS and YYNGEE. The CDR3 has 16 residues. CDR3 protein: CASSPLGGARTYEQYF. The CDR3 DNA reads as TGTGCCAGCAGCCCTCTAGGGGGGGCTAGAACCTACGAGCAGTACTTC.

CDR3 sequence (DNA): TGTGCCATCAGACCCGAGGGGACAGCCTACGAGCAGTACTTC. Protein product: CAIRPEGTAYEQYF. The V call is TRBV10-3, the J call TRBJ2-7; TRBD1 matches 7 bases. Germline V gives CDR1 ENHRY, CDR2 SYGVKD. The J segment lost 2 bases and the V segment lost 6 bases, leaving 7 bases of the junction unmatched. This CDR3 comprises 14 residues.

This clone was detected a few times. The DNA of the CDR3 is TGTGCCAGCAGCTTAGACGCCCTGGGGGGAGAAGATACGCAGTATTTT. This sequence encodes CASSLDALGGEDTQYF. The genes are TRBV7-6 and TRBJ2-3, with TRBD2 as a possible D gene (6 bases). V was shortened by 1 base and J by 5 bases, with 16 bases between the two germline ends. Germline lookup yields CDR1 SGHVS and CDR2 FNYEAQ. The CDR3 consists of 16 residues.

This clone was recorded once. This chain joins TRBV5-5 and TRBJ1-2; D unresolved. The CDR3 sequence is 15 residues long. Germline V lookup: CDR1 SGHKS, CDR2 YYEKEE (reference sequence). V was clipped by 4 bases and J by 4 bases, with 17 bases between them. CDR3 sequence reads: CASSMGMGSFYGYTF. CDR3 sequence (DNA): TGTGCCAGCAGCATGGGAATGGGCTCCTTCTATGGCTACACCTTC.

The chain is built from TRBV5-4 and TRBJ2-7; D call uncertain. The CDR3 loop spans 13 amino acids. The germline V gene encodes CDR1 SGHNT and CDR2 YYREEE (reference sequence). V was pared by 0 bases and J by 0 bases, with 4 bases between. The CDR3 coding sequence is TGTGCCAGCAGCTTGGCGGTCTCCTACGAGCAGTACTTC. This gives the protein CASSLAVSYEQYF.

DNA of the CDR3: TGTGCCAGTAACGCGAGGAGTGCCCAGTCCCGTCAGCCCCAGCATTTT. As protein: CASNARSAQSRQPQHF. The chain carries TRBV19 and TRBJ1-5; D call uncertain. Germline-derived CDR1 and CDR2 are LNHDA and SQIVND (reference sequence). The CDR3 is made up of 16 amino acids. Deletions cut 7 bases from V and 6 bases from J, with 22 bases between.

The chain uses TRBV9 and TRBJ2-7; 12 bases map to TRBD2. V lost 4 bases, J lost 2 bases, and 1 base stayed unmatched. The CDR3 is 14 amino acids. Germline loops: CDR1 SGDLS, CDR2 YYNGEE. CDR3 loop: CASSSSGRAYEQYF. The CDR3 nucleotides read TGTGCCAGCAGCTCTAGCGGGAGGGCCTACGAGCAGTACTTC.

The chain is built from TRBV7-9 and TRBJ2-3; weak D call: TRBD2 (6 bases). V lost 4 bases, J lost 4 bases, and 9 bases lay in between. Per germline, CDR1 SEHNR and CDR2 FQNEAQ (reference sequence). The CDR3 consists of 13 residues. The CDR3 DNA reads TGTGCCAGCAGCTGGGGGGATGCAGATACGCAGTATTTT. Its protein product is CASSWGDADTQYF. Together with reference TRBV7-9 and TRBJ2-3, the CDR3 gives the full variable domain: DTGVSQNPRHKITKRGQNVTFRCDPISEHNRLYWYRQTLGQGPEFLTYFQNEAQLEKSRLLSDRFSAERPKGSFSTLEIQRTEQGDSAMYLCASSWGDADTQYFGPGTRLTVL.